These 20 T cell receptor beta chains were all obtained from the same sample, sequenced in a study of beta chain features in type 1 diabetes. Every bit of the isolated RNA underwent reverse transcription, so sequencing read expressed TCRB transcripts. The data were produced by immunoSEQ multiplex PCR, yet TCRdb's version contains in-frame clones alone and is incomplete. The sample lists 110,000 to 150,000 clones; 6.9% were seen once. Specimen: central memory CD4+ T cells from blood. The receptor set was obtained from a woman under 40 in good health.

This clone was seen a handful of times. This chain's CDR3 is CASSLRESGEYNEQFF. The CDR3 DNA follows: TGCGCCAGCAGCTTGAGGGAGAGCGGGGAATACAATGAGCAGTTCTTC. The genes are TRBV5-1 and TRBJ2-1, with 7 nucleotides matching TRBD2. The length of the CDR3 is 16 residues. The germline V gene encodes CDR1 SGHRS and CDR2 YFSETQ. J was trimmed by 4 bases and V by 1 base; bases with no gene match: 8. The whole variable domain, filled in from reference TRBV5-1 and TRBJ2-1, reads KAGVTQTPRYLIKTRGQQVTLSCSPISGHRSVSWYQQTPGQGLQFLFEYFSETQRNKGNFPGRFSGRQFSNSRSEMNVSTLELGDSALYLCASSLRESGEYNEQFFGPGTRLTVL.

This clone has just a few counts. The CDR3 DNA reads TGTGCCAGCAGCAAACTAGCGGGAGGGGTCTACAATGAGCAGTTCTTC. This gives the protein CASSKLAGGVYNEQFF. The chain uses TRBV5-4 and TRBJ2-1; TRBD2 matches 13 bases. V lost 4 bases to trimming and J lost 3 bases; unmatched junction nucleotides: 4. The CDR3 is 16 amino acids. Germline V gene sequence: CDR1 SGHNT, CDR2 YYREEE (reference sequence).

This clone was seen a few times. The chain carries TRBV7-9 and TRBJ2-3, with D maybe TRBD2 (5 bases). The germline V gene encodes CDR1 SEHNR and CDR2 FQNEAQ (reference sequence). The CDR3 is 14 amino acids. The germline V and J ends were trimmed by 7 bases and 4 bases, with 15 bases remaining between them. This CDR3 is CASILGGGADTQYF. As DNA, the CDR3 is TGTGCCAGCATCCTTGGAGGTGGAGCAGATACGCAGTATTTT.

This clone was found a few times. This chain links TRBV7-2 with TRBJ2-2, with TRBD2 matching 13 bases. This CDR3 spans 17 amino acids. Germline CDR1 reads SGHTA; CDR2 reads FQGNSA. The V segment lost 4 bases and the J segment 1 base; nucleotides outside the gene matches: 3. The CDR3 DNA is TGTGCCAGCAGCTCGCGGACTAGCGGGAGGAACACCGGGGAGCTGTTTTTT. Residues: CASSSRTSGRNTGELFF.

This clone came up a few times. The chain links TRBV19 to TRBJ2-3, with 11 bases that match TRBD2. Unmatched junction bases numbered 5, after V lost 6 bases and J lost 0 bases. The length of the CDR3 is 16 residues. Germline values: CDR1 LNHDA, CDR2 SQIVND (reference sequence). The DNA for the CDR3 is TGTGCCAGTAGCCAGAGGACTAGCGGGAGCACAGATACGCAGTATTTT. The encoded protein is CASSQRTSGSTDTQYF.

This clone was seen a handful of times. The V gene is TRBV4-2, the J gene TRBJ2-5, with D uncertain. The CDR3 has 13 amino acids. The V gene lost 1 base and the J gene lost 2 bases, with 5 bases spanning the gap. The germline CDR1 and CDR2 sequences are LGHNA and YNFKEQ. The CDR3 region has the DNA TGTGCCAGCAGCCAAGGGCAACAAGAGACCCAGTACTTC. Protein: CASSQGQQETQYF.

The chain recombines TRBV13 with TRBJ2-3; 8 nucleotides align to TRBD2. Germline CDR1 PRHDT, CDR2 FYEKMQ (reference sequence). The CDR3 is 21 amino acids. V lost 5 bases and J lost 6; bases outside the gene matches: 28. This CDR3 reads CASSPRFRAFSLAAGRDTQYF. CDR3 in DNA: TGTGCCAGCAGCCCAAGGTTCAGGGCATTCTCACTAGCGGCCGGGAGGGATACGCAGTATTTT. Looking up the rest from reference TRBV13 and TRBJ2-3 gives the full variable domain: AAGVIQSPRHLIKEKRETATLKCYPIPRHDTVYWYQQGPGQDPQFLISFYEKMQSDKGSIPDRFSAQQFSDYHSELNMSSLELGDSALYFCASSPRFRAFSLAAGRDTQYFGPGTRLTVL.

V is TRBV7-6 and J is TRBJ2-6, with 8 bases lining up with TRBD1. CDR1 SGHVS and CDR2 FNYEAQ come from the germline V gene. This CDR3 is 19 amino acids long. V dropped 1 base and J dropped 0; count of bases not matched to a gene: 8. The CDR3: CASSLEAGGGSSGANVLTF. CDR3 bases: TGTGCCAGCAGCTTAGAGGCAGGGGGCGGAAGCTCTGGGGCCAACGTCCTGACTTTC.

This chain joins TRBV27 and TRBJ1-1; TRBD1 is a possible D gene (6 bases). The CDR3 contains 14 residues. CDR1 is MNHEY, CDR2 SMNVEV, per germline (reference sequence). V was shortened by 8 bases and J by 7 bases, with 20 bases between the two germline ends. Written as DNA, the CDR3 is TGTGCCAGCTGGGGGGGGACACCTCGAAATGAAGCTTTCTTT. Its protein is CASWGGTPRNEAFF.

This clone has only a few counts. The chain employs TRBV21-1 and TRBJ2-7; the table names TRBD2, a call not compared with the DNA. TRBV21-1 is assigned pseudogene status. The CDR3 totals 15 residues. The CDR3 DNA follows: TGTGCCAGTTCCGCCCCGACTAGCGGGGACTACGAGCAGTACTTC. The encoded protein is CASSAPTSGDYEQYF.

This clone was counted a few times. Other DNA sequences in this specimen translate into the identical CDR3. The chain links TRBV7-2 to TRBJ2-5; perhaps TRBD1 as D (5 bases). Germline values: CDR1 SGHTA, CDR2 FQGNSA. CDR3 length: 14 amino acids. V was shortened by 0 bases and J by 4 bases, with 9 bases between the two germline ends. The CDR3 DNA is TGTGCCAGCAGCTTAGCGGGTAGGGGAGAGACCCAGTACTTC. It specifies CASSLAGRGETQYF.

In its sample, this clone was seen a few times. The chain employs TRBV28 and TRBJ2-7; 7 bases match TRBD1. The CDR3 has 15 amino acids. The V and J ends lost 7 bases and 1 base, in that order; junction bases with no gene match: 10. CDR1 MDHEN and CDR2 SYDVKM come from the germline V gene. The CDR3 sequence is CASTNGDSLSYEQYF. In DNA, the CDR3 is TGTGCCAGCACCAACGGGGACAGCCTATCCTACGAGCAGTACTTC.

This clone occurred a few times. The chain employs TRBV7-9 and TRBJ2-7; 10 bases fit TRBD2. Germline-derived CDR1 and CDR2 are SEHNR and FQNEAQ (reference sequence). With V trimmed by 5 bases and J by 5 bases, 12 bases remained unmatched. This CDR3 contains 16 residues. CDR3 region: CASSLSSSGSGHEQYF. As DNA, the CDR3 is TGTGCCAGCAGCCTTTCATCTAGCGGGAGTGGCCACGAGCAGTACTTC.

This clone was seen a few times. V and J are TRBV6-5 and TRBJ2-3; a possible D gene is TRBD1 (6 bases). With 7 bases removed from V and 0 bases from J, the gap between germline ends came to 14 bases. The CDR3 has 15 residues. Germline V gives CDR1 MNHEY, CDR2 SVGAGI. The CDR3 here is CASTINRASTDTQYF. The DNA for the CDR3 is TGTGCCAGCACCATCAACAGGGCGAGCACAGATACGCAGTATTTT.

This clone turned up a few times. This rearrangement joins TRBV15 to TRBJ2-1; D uncertain. Trimming removed 0 bases at V and 7 bases at J, with 10 bases between. Germline V gene lookup returns CDR1 LNHNV and CDR2 YYDKDF (reference sequence). The CDR3 totals 14 residues. The CDR3 reads CATSRDPQWNEQFF. The CDR3 nucleotides read TGTGCCACCAGCAGAGATCCCCAGTGGAATGAGCAGTTCTTC.

The chain joins TRBV19 to TRBJ1-5, with D uncertain. Germline CDR1 is LNHDA and CDR2 is SQIVND (reference sequence). V was shortened by 5 bases and J by 5 bases, with 10 bases between the two germline ends. The CDR3 has 13 residues. CDR3 sequence reads: CASSVGRDQPQHF. The CDR3 DNA is TGTGCCAGTAGTGTCGGGAGAGATCAGCCCCAGCATTTT.

This clone was seen a few times. This chain connects TRBV28 to TRBJ1-2; the D is unclear. V lost 5 bases and J lost 4, with 5 bases in between. The germline CDR1 and CDR2 sequences are MDHEN and SYDVKM. The CDR3 runs to 11 residues. This CDR3 is CASSEAYGYTF. The CDR3 DNA is TGTGCCAGCAGTGAAGCCTATGGCTACACCTTC.

This clone was found a few times. This sequence joins TRBV6-1 and TRBJ2-3; D is perhaps TRBD2 (5 bases). Trimming shortened V by 2 bases and J by 3 bases, and 15 bases separated the two germline ends. Per germline, CDR1 MNHNS and CDR2 SASEGT. This CDR3 spans 16 amino acids. The CDR3 region is CASSELPGRGTDTQYF. The CDR3 DNA sequence: TGTGCCAGCAGTGAACTCCCTGGGAGAGGGACAGATACGCAGTATTTT.

The genes are TRBV6-6 and TRBJ2-1; tentatively, D is TRBD2 (5 bases). V shed 6 bases and J shed 4 bases, with 19 bases lying between them. The germline CDR1 and CDR2 sequences are MNHNY and SVGAGI (reference sequence). This CDR3 is built from 16 residues. The CDR3 coding sequence is TGTGCCAGCAGAGCCCGTGAGGCGGGTGGTTACAATGAGCAGTTCTTC. The encoded protein is CASRAREAGGYNEQFF.

This clone was seen ten or more times. This chain connects TRBV23-1 to TRBJ2-7; 9 nucleotides agree with TRBD1. TRBV23-1 is reported as an ORF; its role is uncertain. The CDR3 length is 15 residues. With 6 bases clipped from V and 5 bases from J, the junction kept 11 bases outside the gene matches. CDR3 DNA: TGCGCCAGCAGCCCGAGGACAGGGGATCGTCACGAGCAGTACTTC. The encoded protein is CASSPRTGDRHEQYF.